This TCR beta chain was recovered during a study of cytomegalovirus exposure and HLA in healthy donors. PCR used 60 Vbeta primers and 13 Jbeta primers. This table comes from immunoSEQ multiplex PCR, and its TCRdb copy is limited to in-frame clones, with some not included. The sample has fewer than 150,000 clones; around 80% are singletons. Study-wide results and caveats: Reported performance of the classifier showed diagnosis of cytomegalovirus status with high specificity and sensitivity. While the bulk of TCR sequences proved rare, some public TCRs turned up in many donors.

This clone was picked up one time. What it binds is unknown. The sample consisted of PBMCs. The clonotype originates from a man aged 25-40 years in good health and CMV-seronegative.

CDR3 DNA sequence: TGTGCCAGCAGAGGACAGGGGGATTATGGCTACACCTTC. The encoded protein is CASRGQGDYGYTF. The rearrangement uses TRBV6-5 and TRBJ1-2, with 10 bases that match TRBD1. This CDR3 spans 13 amino acids. Germline assignment: CDR1 MNHEY and CDR2 SVGAGI. J lost 5 bases, V lost 6 bases, and 3 bases had no gene match.